This T cell receptor (beta chain) was retrieved from a study of shared clonotypes between healthy human individuals. Study-wide background: Each donor's CD8 memory used one plate, CD8 naive two, each CD4 subset three.

Donors were healthy HIV-negative adults without recently reported acute infections or vaccinations. Germline V gene data show CDR1 as SGHVS and CDR2 as FNYEAQ. Trimming removed 2 bases at V and 3 bases at J, with 11 bases between. The CDR3 contains 14 residues. Some 27,000 T cell genomes, or approximately 200 ng DNA, went into the sorted-subset replicate PCRs. This table comes from immunoSEQ multiplex PCR, and its TCRdb copy is limited to in-frame clones, with some not included. This table holds about 1.1 million clones, about 84% found once. About this clone: What it recognizes is unknown.

Study conclusions and caveats: The study found lower generation probabilities in non-shared clonotypes than in those shared by all four donors.

This chain connects TRBV7-6 to TRBJ2-7; D is ambiguous. The receptor was isolated from a man between 18 and 29 years old in good health. Some clones in this sample may be carry-over from other donors' samples. The sample taken for sequencing was memory CD4+ T cells from PBMCs. The subset is: CD45RA-negative fraction. The CDR3 spells CASSLSSHGYEQYF. Written as DNA, the CDR3 is TGTGCCAGCAGCTTATCCTCCCATGGCTACGAGCAGTACTTC. Full variable domain (outside the CDR3, taken from reference TRBV7-6 and TRBJ2-7): GAGVSQSPRYKVTKRGQDVALRCDPISGHVSLYWYRQALGQGPEFLTYFNYEAQQDKSGLPNDRFSAERPEGSISTLTIQRTEQRDSAMYRCASSLSSHGYEQYFGPGTRLTVT.